These 5 T cell receptor beta chains came from one sample sequenced in a study of blood T cells in healthy people across ages. With a J-beta primer mix and a sample-barcoded 5' primer, a second PCR ran about 7 to 12 cycles. TCRdb reanalysed the 5' RACE reads using MiXCR and keeps one entry per CDR3 protein. The repertoire holds some 780,000 distinct CDR3 sequences, with more than 55% as singletons. The sample consisted of blood. Receptor source: a man aged 35 to 55 in good health.

CDR3 sequence (DNA): TGTGCCAGCAGCAGGGACGGGAACTATAATGAAAAACTGTTTTTT. This encodes CASSRDGNYNEKLFF. V and J are TRBV5-5 and TRBJ1-4; D may be TRBD1 (5 bases). This CDR3 has 15 amino acids. Germline values: CDR1 SGHKS, CDR2 YYEKEE (reference sequence). Between the trimmed V and J ends, which lost 4 bases and 4 bases, there was a span of 14 bases.

The chain joins TRBV3-1 to TRBJ2-5; tentatively, D is TRBD1 (6 bases). Germline CDR1 is LGHDT and CDR2 is YNNKEL (reference sequence). This CDR3 contains 13 residues. Between the trimmed V and J ends, which lost 0 bases and 6 bases, there was a span of 8 bases. In DNA form, the CDR3 reads TGTGCCAGCAGCCAAGATAGGGGGAAGACCCAGTACTTC. As protein: CASSQDRGKTQYF.

The chain combines TRBV6-5 with TRBJ2-7; 8 bases align to TRBD1. CDR3 length: 17 residues. Germline CDR1 is MNHEY and CDR2 is SVGAGI. Losses at the gene ends were 2 bases for V and 1 base for J; bases not matched to a gene: 10. The CDR3 bases are TGTGCCAGCAGTTACGCCGGAACAGGGGGTTTTTCCTACGAGCAGTACTTC. Its protein product is CASSYAGTGGFSYEQYF.

This clonotype was counted only a few times. V is TRBV4-1 and J is TRBJ2-7; 7 bases align to TRBD2. This CDR3 is built from 18 residues. Germline-derived CDR1 and CDR2 are MGHRA and YSYEKL. V shed 4 bases, J shed 3 bases, and the junction held 18 bases outside the gene matches. The CDR3 DNA sequence: TGCGCCAGCAGCCCGCTTGTTGGGAGGGTGGGTAGTGGCTACGAGCAGTACTTC. Amino acids: CASSPLVGRVGSGYEQYF.

The chain recombines TRBV28 with TRBJ2-4; 10 nucleotides match TRBD2. Germline V gene lookup returns CDR1 MDHEN and CDR2 SYDVKM. V shed 8 bases, J shed 5 bases, and the junction held 3 bases outside the gene matches. This CDR3 has 13 residues. Here the CDR3 DNA reads TGTGCCAGCGGAGCGGGAGGGGAAAACATTCAGTACTTC. This encodes CASGAGGENIQYF.